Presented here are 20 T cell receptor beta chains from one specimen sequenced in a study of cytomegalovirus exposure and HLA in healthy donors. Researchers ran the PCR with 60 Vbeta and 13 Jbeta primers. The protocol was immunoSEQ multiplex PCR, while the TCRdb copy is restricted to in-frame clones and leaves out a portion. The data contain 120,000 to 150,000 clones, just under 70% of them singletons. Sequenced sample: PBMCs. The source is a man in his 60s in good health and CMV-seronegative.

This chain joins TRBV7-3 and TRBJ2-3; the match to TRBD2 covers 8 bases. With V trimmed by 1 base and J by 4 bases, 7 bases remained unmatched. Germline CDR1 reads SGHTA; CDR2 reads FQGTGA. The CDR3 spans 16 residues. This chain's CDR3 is CASSLMSGGLSDTQYF. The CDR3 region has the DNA TGTGCCAGCAGCTTAATGTCGGGAGGGTTGTCAGATACGCAGTATTTT. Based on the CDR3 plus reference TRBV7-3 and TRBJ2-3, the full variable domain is GAGVSQTPSNKVTEKGKYVELRCDPISGHTALYWYRQSLGQGPEFLIYFQGTGAADDSGLPNDRFFAVRPEGSVSTLKIQRTERGDSAVYLCASSLMSGGLSDTQYFGPGTRLTVL.

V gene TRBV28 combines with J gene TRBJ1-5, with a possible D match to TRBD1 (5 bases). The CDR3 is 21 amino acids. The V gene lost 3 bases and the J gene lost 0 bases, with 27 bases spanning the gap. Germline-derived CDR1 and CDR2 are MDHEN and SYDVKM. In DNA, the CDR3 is TGTGCCAGCAGTTTGGACATCCGCTCCGGCAGCGTTTCCTATAGCAATCAGCCCCAGCATTTT. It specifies CASSLDIRSGSVSYSNQPQHF.

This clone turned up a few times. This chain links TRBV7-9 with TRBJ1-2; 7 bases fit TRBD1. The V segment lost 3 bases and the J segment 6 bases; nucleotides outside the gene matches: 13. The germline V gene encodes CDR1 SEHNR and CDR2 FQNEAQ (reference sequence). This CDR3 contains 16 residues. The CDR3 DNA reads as TGTGCCAGCAGCTTTATCGACAGGGATCTTATTGATGGCTACACCTTC. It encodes CASSFIDRDLIDGYTF. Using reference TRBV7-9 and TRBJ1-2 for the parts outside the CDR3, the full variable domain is DTGVSQNPRHKITKRGQNVTFRCDPISEHNRLYWYRQTLGQGPEFLTYFQNEAQLEKSRLLSDRFSAERPKGSFSTLEIQRTEQGDSAMYLCASSFIDRDLIDGYTFGSGTRLTVV.

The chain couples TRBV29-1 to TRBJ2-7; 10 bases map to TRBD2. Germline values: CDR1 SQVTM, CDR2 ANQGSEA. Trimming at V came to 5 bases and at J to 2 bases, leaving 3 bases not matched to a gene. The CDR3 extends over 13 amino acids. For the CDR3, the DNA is TGCAGCGTTACCGGGACTAGCGCCTACGAGCAGTACTTC. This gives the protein CSVTGTSAYEQYF.

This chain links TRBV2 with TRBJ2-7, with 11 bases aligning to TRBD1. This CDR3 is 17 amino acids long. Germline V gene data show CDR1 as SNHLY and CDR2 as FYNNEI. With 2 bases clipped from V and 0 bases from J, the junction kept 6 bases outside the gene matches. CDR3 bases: TGTGCCAGCAGTGAACGGACAGGGGGCCTCGGCTCCTACGAGCAGTACTTC. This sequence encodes CASSERTGGLGSYEQYF.

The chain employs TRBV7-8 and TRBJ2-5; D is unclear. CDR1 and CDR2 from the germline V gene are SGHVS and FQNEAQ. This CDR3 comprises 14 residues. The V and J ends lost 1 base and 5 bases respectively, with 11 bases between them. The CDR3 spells CASSLDLGPETQYF. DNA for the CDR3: TGTGCCAGCAGCTTAGATCTAGGCCCGGAGACCCAGTACTTC.

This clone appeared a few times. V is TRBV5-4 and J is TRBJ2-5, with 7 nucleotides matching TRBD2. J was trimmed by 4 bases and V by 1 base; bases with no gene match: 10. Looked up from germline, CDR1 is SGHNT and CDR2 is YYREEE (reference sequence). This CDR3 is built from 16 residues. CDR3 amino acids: CASSLRAGVRAETQYF. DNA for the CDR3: TGTGCCAGCAGCTTGAGGGCGGGAGTAAGGGCAGAGACCCAGTACTTC.

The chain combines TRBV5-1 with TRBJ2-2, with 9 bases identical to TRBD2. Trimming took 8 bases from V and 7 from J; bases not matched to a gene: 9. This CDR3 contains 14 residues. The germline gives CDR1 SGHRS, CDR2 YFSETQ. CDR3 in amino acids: CASKGSGSVGELFF. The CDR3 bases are TGCGCCAGTAAAGGTAGCGGGAGTGTCGGGGAGCTGTTTTTT.

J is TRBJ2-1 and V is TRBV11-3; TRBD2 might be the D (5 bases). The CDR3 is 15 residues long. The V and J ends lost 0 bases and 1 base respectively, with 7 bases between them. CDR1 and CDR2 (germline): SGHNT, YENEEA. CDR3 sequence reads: CASSLDPGSYNEQFF. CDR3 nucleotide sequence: TGTGCCAGCAGCTTAGATCCGGGGTCCTACAATGAGCAGTTCTTC. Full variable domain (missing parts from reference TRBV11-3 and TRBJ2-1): EAGVVQSPRYKIIEKKQPVAFWCNPISGHNTLYWYLQNLGQGPELLIRYENEEAVDDSQLPKDRFSAERLKGVDSTLKIQPAELGDSAVYLCASSLDPGSYNEQFFGPGTRLTVL.

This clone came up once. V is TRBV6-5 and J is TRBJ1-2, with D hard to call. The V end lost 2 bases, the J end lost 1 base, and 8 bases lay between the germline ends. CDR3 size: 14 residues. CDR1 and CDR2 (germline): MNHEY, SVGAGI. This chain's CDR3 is CASSYTGSNYGYTF. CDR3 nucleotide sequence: TGTGCCAGCAGTTACACCGGGAGTAACTATGGCTACACCTTC.

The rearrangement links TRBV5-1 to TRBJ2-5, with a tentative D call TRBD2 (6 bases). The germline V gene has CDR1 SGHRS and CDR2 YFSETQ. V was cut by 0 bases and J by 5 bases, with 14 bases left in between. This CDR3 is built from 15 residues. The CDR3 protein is CASSLAGGAFETQYF. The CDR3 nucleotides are TGCGCCAGCAGCTTGGCAGGAGGGGCTTTCGAGACCCAGTACTTC.

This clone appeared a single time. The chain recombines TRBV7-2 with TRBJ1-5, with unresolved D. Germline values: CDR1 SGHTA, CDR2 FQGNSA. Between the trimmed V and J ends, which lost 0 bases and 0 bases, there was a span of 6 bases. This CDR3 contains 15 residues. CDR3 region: CASSLAPNSNQPQHF. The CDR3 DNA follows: TGTGCCAGCAGCTTAGCTCCTAATAGCAATCAGCCCCAGCATTTT.

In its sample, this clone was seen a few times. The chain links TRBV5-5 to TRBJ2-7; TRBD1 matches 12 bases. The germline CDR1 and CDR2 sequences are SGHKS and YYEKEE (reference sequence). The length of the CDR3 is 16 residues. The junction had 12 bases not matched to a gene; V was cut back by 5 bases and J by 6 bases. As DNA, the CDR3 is TGTGCCAGCAGAAAGGGACAGGGGGCGCCGGTTTCCGAGCAGTACTTC. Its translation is CASRKGQGAPVSEQYF.

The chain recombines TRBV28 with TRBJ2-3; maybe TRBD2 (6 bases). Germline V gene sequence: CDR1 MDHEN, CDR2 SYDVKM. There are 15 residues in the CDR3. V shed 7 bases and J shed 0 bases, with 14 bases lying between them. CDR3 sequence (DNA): TGTGCCAGCAAGCGGCGGGAAAGGAGCACAGATACGCAGTATTTT. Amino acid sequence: CASKRRERSTDTQYF.

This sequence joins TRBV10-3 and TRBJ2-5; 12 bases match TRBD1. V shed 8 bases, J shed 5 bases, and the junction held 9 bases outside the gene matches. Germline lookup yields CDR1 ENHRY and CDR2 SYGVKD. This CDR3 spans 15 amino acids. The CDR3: CAISPGTGGGETQYF. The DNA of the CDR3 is TGTGCCATCTCCCCCGGGACAGGGGGCGGCGAGACCCAGTACTTC.

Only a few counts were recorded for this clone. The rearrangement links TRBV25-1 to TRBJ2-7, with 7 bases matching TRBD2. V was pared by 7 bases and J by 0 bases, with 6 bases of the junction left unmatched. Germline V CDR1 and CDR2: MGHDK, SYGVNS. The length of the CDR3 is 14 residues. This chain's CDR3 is CASTLGDYSYEQYF. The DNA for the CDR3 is TGTGCCAGCACTTTGGGGGACTACTCCTACGAGCAGTACTTC.

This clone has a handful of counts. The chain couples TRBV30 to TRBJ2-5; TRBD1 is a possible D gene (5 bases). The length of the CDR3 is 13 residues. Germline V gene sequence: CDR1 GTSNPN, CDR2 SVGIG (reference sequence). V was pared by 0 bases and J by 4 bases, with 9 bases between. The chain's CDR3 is CAWSVKGSETQYF. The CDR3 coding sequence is TGTGCCTGGAGTGTAAAGGGGTCAGAGACCCAGTACTTC.

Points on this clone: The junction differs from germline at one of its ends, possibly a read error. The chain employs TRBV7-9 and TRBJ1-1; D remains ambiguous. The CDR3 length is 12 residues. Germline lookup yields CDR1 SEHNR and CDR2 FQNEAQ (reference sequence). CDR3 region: CSSSLEGRRAFF. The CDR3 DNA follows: TGTTCCAGCAGCTTAGAGGGCAGGAGGGCTTTCTTT. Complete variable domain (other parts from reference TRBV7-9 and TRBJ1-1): DTGVSQNPRHKITKRGQNVTFRCDPISEHNRLYWYRQTLGQGPEFLTYFQNEAQLEKSRLLSDRFSAERPKGSFSTLEIQRTEQGDSAMYLCSSSLEGRRAFFGQGTRLTVV.

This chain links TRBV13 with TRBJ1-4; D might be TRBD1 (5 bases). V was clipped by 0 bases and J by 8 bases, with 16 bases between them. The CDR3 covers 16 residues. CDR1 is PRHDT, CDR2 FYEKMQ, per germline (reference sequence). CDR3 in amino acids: CASSLGGHWSQEKLFF. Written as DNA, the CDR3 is TGTGCCAGCAGCTTAGGCGGACACTGGAGCCAGGAAAAACTGTTTTTT.

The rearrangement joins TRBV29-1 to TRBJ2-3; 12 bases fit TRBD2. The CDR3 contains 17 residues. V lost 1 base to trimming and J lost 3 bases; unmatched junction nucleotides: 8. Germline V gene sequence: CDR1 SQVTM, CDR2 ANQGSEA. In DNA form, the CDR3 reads TGCAGCGTTGAAGGGCTAGCGGGAGGGTTGGGGACAGATACGCAGTATTTT. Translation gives CSVEGLAGGLGTDTQYF.